The present T cell receptor beta chain was sequenced within a study of regulatory T cells in long-lasting Graves disease. In regard to this clonotype: Its antigen is not known.

Study observations and caveats: Sample size, which was small, may have reduced accuracy.

Relying on iRepertoire HTBI primers and Arm-PCR of CDR3 regions, the team built TCR beta libraries. Each CDR3 protein gets one entry after TCRdb re-called the multiplex PCR reads with MiXCR. The table shows hundreds of thousands of distinct CDR3 sequences, with around 23% occurring only once. Trimming pared 0 bases from V and 4 bases from J, leaving 5 bases between. CDR1 is MNHNS, CDR2 SASEGT, per germline. This CDR3 has 13 residues. Time point here: persistent/refractory GD, antithyroid drugs over 5 years with positive TRAb. Following extraction of RNA from PBMCs, that RNA was used to make the TCR library. Graves' disease diagnosis relied on American Thyroid Association guidelines.

The sample was peripheral blood mononuclear cells (PBMCs), taken when the disease was refractory, from a patient treated with antithyroid drugs. The sequence was collected from a female donor with Graves disease. The J gene is TRBJ2-3, the V gene TRBV6-1, with D perhaps being TRBD1 or TRBD2 (5 bases each). The CDR3 DNA reads as TGTGCCAGCAGTGAAGCGGGGGCAGATACGCAGTATTTT. This codes for CASSEAGADTQYF.